A selection of T cell receptor beta chains follows, all from one sample in a study of cytomegalovirus exposure and HLA in healthy donors. The table came from immunoSEQ multiplex PCR; TCRdb's copy has only in-frame clones and leaves some out. The repertoire includes more than 95,000 clones, around 80% of them detected once, and about 13% sits in the top ten. The sample was PBMCs. The receptors derive from a woman aged 60 to 75 in good health and CMV-seropositive. CDR3s include the opening cysteine and the closing phenylalanine or tryptophan. The D gene is left open where the match is weak. Only some rows state a clone size, as once, few, many or a class for expanded clones.

few,15,TRBV7-2,TRBD1,TRBJ1-2,CASSLVPKQGNGYTF,TGTGCCAGCAGCTTAGTACCTAAACAGGGGAATGGCTACACCTTC
.,15,TRBV11-2,.,TRBJ1-1,CASSLGGVRRTEAFF,TGTGCCAGCAGCTTAGGCGGGGTAAGACGTACTGAAGCTTTCTTT
.,15,TRBV14,.,TRBJ2-1,CASSQVAGSYNEQFF,TGTGCCAGCAGCCAAGTGGCGGGGTCCTACAATGAGCAGTTCTTC
.,15,TRBV18,.,TRBJ1-1,CASSQRQEMNTEAFF,TGTGCCAGCTCACAGAGACAGGAGATGAACACTGAAGCTTTCTTT
few,13,TRBV7-9,.,TRBJ1-1,CASSLGANTEAFF,TGTGCCAGCAGCTTGGGGGCGAACACTGAAGCTTTCTTT
.,15,TRBV6-1,TRBD1,TRBJ1-6,CASSHPGQGNSPLHF,TGTGCCAGCAGTCACCCGGGACAGGGTAATTCACCCCTCCACTTT
once,16,TRBV5-1,.,TRBJ2-1,CASSLEERPRNNEQFF,TGCGCCAGCAGCTTGGAGGAGCGGCCTCGAAACAATGAGCAGTTCTTC
.,14,TRBV2,.,TRBJ2-1,CASSERGAYNEQFF,TGTGCCAGCAGTGAAAGGGGTGCCTACAATGAGCAGTTCTTC
.,16,TRBV19,.,TRBJ1-2,CASSRTRTTANYGYTF,TGTGCCAGTAGTAGGACAAGAACAACAGCTAACTATGGCTACACCTTC
.,15,TRBV7-9,TRBD1,TRBJ2-7,CASSFGQGAGYEQYF,TGTGCCAGCAGTTTCGGACAGGGGGCTGGGTACGAGCAGTACTTC
once,14,TRBV13,TRBD1,TRBJ2-5,CASSDYRGQETQYF,TGTGCCAGCAGCGATTACAGGGGCCAAGAGACCCAGTACTTC
.,15,TRBV5-5,TRBD1,TRBJ2-1,CASSSGTGVTNEQFF,TGTGCCAGCAGCTCCGGGACAGGGGTCACGAATGAGCAGTTCTTC
.,15,TRBV6-1,.,TRBJ2-2,CASSEALSYTGELFF,TGTGCCAGCAGTGAAGCTCTAAGTTACACCGGGGAGCTGTTTTTT
.,13,TRBV7-8,TRBD1,TRBJ2-7,CASSSDRANEQYF,TGTGCCAGCAGCTCGGACAGGGCCAACGAGCAGTACTTC
.,15,TRBV27,.,TRBJ1-1,CASRKQQGWDTEAFF,TGTGCCAGCAGAAAACAACAGGGATGGGACACTGAAGCTTTCTTT
.,13,TRBV29-1,.,TRBJ1-2,CSVDKTALWGYTF,TGCAGCGTTGACAAGACAGCTCTTTGGGGCTACACCTTC
.,15,TRBV6-1,TRBD1,TRBJ1-1,CASSGNRGRGTEAFF,TGTGCCAGCAGTGGCAACAGGGGGCGGGGAACTGAAGCTTTCTTT
.,15,TRBV6-6,TRBD1,TRBJ1-5,CASRTGTGGNQPQHF,TGTGCCAGCAGGACCGGGACAGGGGGCAATCAGCCCCAGCATTTT
once,16,TRBV15,.,TRBJ2-3,CATSRVGRRVTDTQYF,TGTGCCACCAGCAGAGTGGGCCGGAGGGTCACAGATACGCAGTATTTT
.,15,TRBV7-2,TRBD2,TRBJ2-3,CASSLGGRARDTQYF,TGTGCCAGCAGCTTAGGAGGGAGGGCTCGAGATACGCAGTATTTT
.,14,TRBV25-1,.,TRBJ1-5,CASSGQMPHQPQHF,TGTGCCAGCAGTGGTCAGATGCCCCATCAGCCCCAGCATTTT
.,14,TRBV6-5,.,TRBJ2-3,CASRDTGSTDTQYF,TGTGCCAGCAGAGATACAGGGAGCACAGATACGCAGTATTTT
.,15,TRBV18,TRBD2,TRBJ2-7,CASSPTTSKPYEQYF,TGTGCCAGCTCACCAACGACTAGCAAGCCCTACGAGCAGTACTTC
.,14,TRBV5-1,TRBD2,TRBJ2-3,CASSPGGAADTQYF,TGCGCCAGCAGCCCGGGGGGAGCTGCAGATACGCAGTATTTT
.,17,TRBV27,.,TRBJ2-2,CASSYRRQTQNTGELFF,TGTGCCAGCAGTTATCGGCGCCAGACACAGAACACCGGGGAGCTGTTTTTT
.,13,TRBV5-1,.,TRBJ2-7,CASSAGPNYEQYF,TGCGCCAGCAGCGCAGGTCCAAACTACGAGCAGTACTTC
.,13,TRBV19,.,TRBJ1-1,CASSPTLFAEAFF,TGTGCCAGTAGCCCGACATTATTTGCTGAAGCTTTCTTT
.,13,TRBV30,.,TRBJ1-3,CAWSVQGFYPIYF,TGTGCCTGGAGTGTACAGGGTTTTTACCCCATATATTTT
.,19,TRBV9,TRBD2,TRBJ2-5,CASSVGTSGRGVSLETQYF,TGTGCCAGCAGCGTAGGGACTAGCGGGAGAGGAGTTAGTTTGGAGACCCAGTACTTC
.,15,TRBV19,.,TRBJ2-2,CASTPFWGGAGELFF,TGTGCCAGTACCCCGTTTTGGGGGGGCGCCGGGGAGCTGTTTTTT
once,12,TRBV2,.,TRBJ1-2,CASSLGGEGYTF,TGTGCCAGCTCCCTGGGAGGAGAAGGCTACACCTTC
.,15,TRBV5-4,TRBD1,TRBJ2-1,CASSASGQGAEEQFF,TGTGCCAGCAGCGCCTCGGGACAGGGGGCGGAGGAGCAGTTCTTC
.,13,TRBV6-1,TRBD1,TRBJ1-2,CAGHRGLNYGYTF,TGTGCCGGACACAGGGGACTTAACTATGGCTACACCTTC
.,17,TRBV27,.,TRBJ2-6,CASGLDSTRSGANVLTF,TGTGCCAGCGGCCTGGACAGCACACGCTCTGGGGCCAACGTCCTGACTTTC
.,18,TRBV5-8,TRBD1,TRBJ2-6,CASSTGAVAFSGANVLTF,TGTGCCAGCAGCACAGGGGCAGTTGCCTTCTCTGGGGCCAACGTCCTGACTTTC
few,14,TRBV9,.,TRBJ2-1,CASSVAVKNNEQFF,TGTGCCAGCAGCGTAGCCGTAAAAAACAATGAGCAGTTCTTC
.,13,TRBV6-1,.,TRBJ1-2,CASSGGGTKGYTF,TGTGCCAGCAGTGGGGGCGGAACTAAGGGCTACACCTTC
once,16,TRBV7-3,TRBD2,TRBJ2-5,CASSLPQAGVAETQYF,TGTGCCAGCAGCTTACCCCAGGCGGGGGTAGCGGAGACCCAGTACTTC
.,14,TRBV7-9,TRBD1,TRBJ2-7,CASSLRQGPYEQYF,TGTGCCAGCAGCCTCCGACAGGGCCCCTACGAGCAGTACTTC
.,15,TRBV9,.,TRBJ1-6,CASSVGGGDNSPLHF,TGTGCCAGCAGCGTAGGGGGGGGTGACAATTCACCCCTCCACTTT
few,14,TRBV7-6,.,TRBJ2-7,CASSFRRSSYEQYF,TGTGCCAGCAGCTTCCGACGGAGCTCCTACGAGCAGTACTTC
once,13,TRBV7-6,.,TRBJ2-1,CASSLDQYNEQFF,TGTGCCAGCAGCTTAGACCAGTACAATGAGCAGTTCTTC
.,17,TRBV18,.,TRBJ1-3,CASSPIQVAREGNTIYF,TGTGCCAGCTCACCGATACAGGTCGCCCGAGAGGGAAACACCATATATTTT
.,15,TRBV18,.,TRBJ2-7,CASSPSGPAEGEQYF,TGTGCCAGCTCACCGTCGGGACCAGCGGAGGGGGAGCAGTACTTC
.,16,TRBV15,.,TRBJ1-4,CATSRDGAGLNEKLFF,TGTGCCACCAGCAGAGATGGGGCAGGGTTAAATGAAAAACTGTTTTTT
few,14,TRBV4-1,TRBD2,TRBJ2-5,CASSQEPGGETQYF,TGCGCCAGCAGCCAAGAGCCGGGGGGGGAGACCCAGTACTTC
.,22,TRBV19,TRBD1,TRBJ1-5,CASSIDLRPQGDRIYSNQPQHF,TGTGCCAGTAGTATAGATCTCAGGCCCCAGGGGGACAGGATTTATAGCAATCAGCCCCAGCATTTT
.,13,TRBV4-1,TRBD1,TRBJ2-3,CASSAQGADTQYF,TGCGCCAGCAGCGCCCAGGGGGCAGATACGCAGTATTTT
once,16,TRBV5-5,.,TRBJ2-7,CASSSAPGHKTYEQYF,TGTGCCAGCAGCTCTGCACCGGGACACAAAACCTACGAGCAGTACTTC
.,13,TRBV30,.,TRBJ1-2,CAWRRTENYGYTF,TGTGCCTGGCGAAGGACAGAGAACTATGGCTACACCTTC
.,14,TRBV7-2,.,TRBJ2-5,CASSLWRGQETQYF,TGTGCCAGCAGCTTGTGGCGCGGCCAAGAGACCCAGTACTTC